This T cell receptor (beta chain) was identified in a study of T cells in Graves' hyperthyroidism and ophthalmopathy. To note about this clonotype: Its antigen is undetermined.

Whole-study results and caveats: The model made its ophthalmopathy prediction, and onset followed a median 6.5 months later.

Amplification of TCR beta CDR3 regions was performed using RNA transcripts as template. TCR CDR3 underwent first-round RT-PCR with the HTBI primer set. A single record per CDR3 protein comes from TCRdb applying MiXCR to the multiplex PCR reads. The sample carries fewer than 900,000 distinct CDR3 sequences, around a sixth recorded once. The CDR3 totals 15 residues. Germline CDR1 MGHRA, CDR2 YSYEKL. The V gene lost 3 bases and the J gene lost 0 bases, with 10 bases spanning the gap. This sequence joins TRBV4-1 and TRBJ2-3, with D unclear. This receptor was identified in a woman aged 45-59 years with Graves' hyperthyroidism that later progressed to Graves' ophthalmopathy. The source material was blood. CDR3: CASSHPVKSTDTQYF. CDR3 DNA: TGCGCCAGCAGCCACCCGGTGAAGAGCACAGATACGCAGTATTTT.